The sequence of this TCR beta chain was determined in a study of vaccination effects on CD4 cells after COVID-19. Whole-study findings and limits: Pronounced clonal contraction occurred in clones induced by infection and by vaccine late after vaccination.

Assay: immunoSEQ multiplex PCR; the TCRdb copy retains only in-frame clones and omits some. The sample holds about 28,000 clones, about 80% seen once. Between the trimmed V and J ends, which lost 4 bases and 0 bases, there was a span of 13 bases. CDR3 size: 15 residues. Germline CDR1 is SGHAT and CDR2 is FQNNGV. This clone was detected a few times. The antigen is unknown. ViraFEST assay sequencing came after antigen-specific CD4+ T cells were expanded with viral peptide pools. Once cultured for approximately ten days, the cells underwent separation to obtain CD4+ T cells. The vaccine recipients had no prior SARS-CoV-2 infection, with negative nucleocapsid antibodies.

This chain connects TRBV11-2 to TRBJ2-7; D might be TRBD1 (5 bases). The sequence derives from a human donor who received a COVID-19 vaccine. Sample: CD4+ T cells from PBMCs cultured with SARS-CoV-2 spike peptides, taken before COVID-19 vaccination. The CDR3 loop reads CASSSLRDPSYEQYF. CDR3 DNA: TGTGCCAGCAGCTCCCTCAGGGATCCCTCCTACGAGCAGTACTTC.